The rows below give T cell receptor beta chains drawn from one sample of a study of T cell responses to AZD1222 COVID-19 vaccine. The method was immunoSEQ multiplex PCR; TCRdb's version includes in-frame clones alone and lacks a portion of them. Of about 150,000 clones in the sample, 90% to 95% are singletons; the top ten hold about 3.8%. The source material was peripheral blood, sampled 28 days after the second AZD1222 dose. The receptors shown here come from an adult who received the AZD1222 COVID-19 vaccine. CDR3s include the opening cysteine and the closing phenylalanine or tryptophan. Each record gives: D gene, J gene, clone size, V gene, CDR3 length, CDR3 DNA, CDR3 protein. The D gene is left open where the match is weak. Not every row has a clone size; where given, it reads once, few, many or a size class.

TRBD1,TRBJ1-2,NA,TRBV7-2,16,TGTGCCAGCAGCTTAATTAGTGGGACAGGGGAGTGGGGCTACACCTTC,CASSLISGTGEWGYTF
TRBD2,TRBJ2-7,once,TRBV3-1/TRBV3-2,14,TGTGCCAGCCGAGGGGGACTAGTGTCCCGGGAGCAGTACTTC,CASRGGLVSREQYF
TRBD2,TRBJ2-7,NA,TRBV5-1,15,TGCGCCAGCAGCTCCCAAGCGGGGGGGCCCTACGAGCAGTACTTC,CASSSQAGGPYEQYF
NA,TRBJ1-2,NA,TRBV9,10,TGTGCCAGCAGCGTTATGCGAGGTGCCTTC,CASSVMRGAF
TRBD2,TRBJ2-1,NA,TRBV5-1,15,TGCGCCAGCACCCCTGGCGGGGGAACCTACAATGAGCAGTTCTTC,CASTPGGGTYNEQFF
NA,TRBJ1-1,once,TRBV11-3,15,TGTGCCGCTACCACAGCAGGAGGGTCGGTCACTGAAGCTTTCTTT,CAATTAGGSVTEAFF
NA,TRBJ1-2,NA,TRBV27,13,TGTGCCAGCAGTTTCGGGACCAACTATGGCTACACCTTC,CASSFGTNYGYTF
TRBD1,TRBJ2-3,NA,TRBV10-3,14,TGTGCCTCCAACCGGGACAGGGACACAGATACGCAGTATTTT,CASNRDRDTDTQYF
NA,TRBJ1-3,once,TRBV5-1,14,TGCGCCAGCAGCTTGGGCAGCCTAGGGAACACCATATATTTT,CASSLGSLGNTIYF
NA,TRBJ2-3,NA,TRBV27,15,TGTGCCAGCAGTCTAGGGGTCCTCCGCACAGATACGCAGTATTTT,CASSLGVLRTDTQYF